This T cell receptor beta chain is from a study of T cells in Graves' hyperthyroidism and ophthalmopathy. RNA transcripts gave rise to amplified TCR beta CDR3 regions. Researchers ran a first-round RT-PCR on the TCR CDR3 using the HTBI primer set. TCRdb ran MiXCR on the multiplex PCR reads and lists one entry per CDR3 protein. The sample has hundreds of thousands of distinct CDR3 sequences, nearly 45% seen once. Thyroid ultrasound, orbital computed tomography, clinical symptoms, and serum thyroxine and TRAb underpinned diagnoses. The CDR3 totals 14 residues. Germline V lookup: CDR1 ENHRY, CDR2 SYGVKD. The V gene end was trimmed by 10 bases and the J gene end by 11 bases; junction bases not matched to a gene: 14.

The receptor's source is an adult man with Graves' disease, either hyperthyroidism or ophthalmopathy (not recorded which). The chain has TRBV10-3 and TRBJ1-5; 10 nucleotides agree with TRBD1. Specimen: peripheral blood or thyroid tissue (not recorded which). In nucleotides, the CDR3 is TGTGCCACCCAGGGCGGGACAGGGGACGAGACCCAGCATTTT. Translation: CATQGGTGDETQHF.